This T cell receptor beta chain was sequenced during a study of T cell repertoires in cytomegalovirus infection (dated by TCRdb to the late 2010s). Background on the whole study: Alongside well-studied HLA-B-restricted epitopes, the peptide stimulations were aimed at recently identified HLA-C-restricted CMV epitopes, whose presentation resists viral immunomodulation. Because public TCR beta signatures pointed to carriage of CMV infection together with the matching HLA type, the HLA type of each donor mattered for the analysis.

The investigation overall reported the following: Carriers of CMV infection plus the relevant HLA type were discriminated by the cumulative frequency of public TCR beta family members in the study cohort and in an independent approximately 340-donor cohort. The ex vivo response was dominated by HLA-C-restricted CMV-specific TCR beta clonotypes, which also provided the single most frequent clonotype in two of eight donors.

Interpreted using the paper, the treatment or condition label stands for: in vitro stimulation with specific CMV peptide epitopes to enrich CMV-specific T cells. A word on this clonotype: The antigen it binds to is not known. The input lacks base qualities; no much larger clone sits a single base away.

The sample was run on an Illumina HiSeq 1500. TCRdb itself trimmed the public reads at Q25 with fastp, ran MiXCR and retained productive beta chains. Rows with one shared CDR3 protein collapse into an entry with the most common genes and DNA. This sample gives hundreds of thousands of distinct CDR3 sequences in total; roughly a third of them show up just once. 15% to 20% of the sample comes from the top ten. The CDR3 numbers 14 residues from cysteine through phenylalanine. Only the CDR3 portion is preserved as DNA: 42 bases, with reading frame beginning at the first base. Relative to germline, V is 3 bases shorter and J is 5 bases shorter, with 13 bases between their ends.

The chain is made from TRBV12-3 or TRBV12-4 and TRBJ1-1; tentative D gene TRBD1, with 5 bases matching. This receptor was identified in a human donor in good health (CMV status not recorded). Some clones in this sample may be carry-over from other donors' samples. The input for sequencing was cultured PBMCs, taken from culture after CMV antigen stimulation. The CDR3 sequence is CASSLFGGWTEAFF. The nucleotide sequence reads TGTGCCAGCAGTTTGTTTGGGGGGTGGACTGAAGCTTTCTTT.